This T cell receptor beta chain was documented in a study of blood T cells in healthy people across ages. As for the study in general: The capture of about one barcoded beta molecule per two T cells was achieved by template switching.

The CDR3 contains 14 residues. Germline CDR1 LGHNA, CDR2 YSLEER. V was cut by 4 bases and J by 7 bases, with 14 bases left in between. Donor samples were obtained from healthy Caucasian individuals from Russia, aged about 6 to 100. Each of the donors had approximately 10 milliliters of peripheral blood drawn into EDTA-treated Vacutainer tubes. Together with a sample-barcoded 5' primer, a J-beta primer mix was included in a second PCR lasting 7 to 11 cycles. TCRdb used MiXCR to reprocess the 5' RACE reads, holding one entry per CDR3 protein. The sample includes 650,000 to 1,000,000 distinct CDR3 sequences, about 34% of them seen just once.

The sequencing sample was made of blood. This TCR was recovered from a man aged 18 to 29 in good health. The rearrangement links TRBV4-3 to TRBJ1-5; the D gene is possibly TRBD1 (6 bases). CDR3 region: CASSRTGRRQPQHF. The CDR3 bases are TGCGCCAGCAGCCGCACAGGGAGGAGGCAGCCCCAGCATTTT.